A single sample is the source of the 6 T cell receptor beta chains below, sequenced in a study of technical replicates of blood from several donors. Sequencing was performed with immunoSEQ multiplex PCR; in TCRdb, only in-frame clones are kept and a portion is missing. The sample holds fewer than 100,000 clones, over 75% seen once. Material: T cells isolated from PBMCs. The receptors come from a human donor in good health.

The chain couples TRBV7-2 to TRBJ2-5, with D perhaps TRBD1 (5 bases). Germline assignment: CDR1 SGHTA and CDR2 FQGNSA. The CDR3 runs 15 residues. Trimming shortened V by 0 bases and J by 4 bases, and 12 bases separated the two germline ends. The CDR3 DNA is TGTGCCAGCAGCTTAGCGCTAGGGGCCCTAGAGACCCAGTACTTC. Amino acid sequence: CASSLALGALETQYF. The full variable domain, its missing parts supplied by reference TRBV7-2 and TRBJ2-5, is GAGVSQSPSNKVTEKGKDVELRCDPISGHTALYWYRQSLGQGLEFLIYFQGNSAPDKSGLPSDRFSAERTGGSVSTLTIQRTQQEDSAVYLCASSLALGALETQYFGPGTRLLVL.

CDR3 residues: CASSPTGNYGYTF. DNA of the CDR3: TGTGCCAGCAGCCCGACGGGTAACTATGGCTACACCTTC. V gene TRBV7-3 combines with J gene TRBJ1-2; D unresolved. Trimming removed 5 bases from V and 1 base from J, with 8 bases in between. The CDR3 spans 13 residues. The germline V gene has CDR1 SGHTA and CDR2 FQGTGA.

This clone was seen once. The CDR3 DNA sequence: TGTGCCAGCTCACCACAGGGACAGAACAATGAGCAGTTCTTC. It codes for CASSPQGQNNEQFF. The genes are TRBV18 and TRBJ2-1, with 7 bases aligning to TRBD1. CDR1 is KGHSH and CDR2 is LQKENI in the germline V gene. V shed 1 base, J shed 5 bases, and the junction held 2 bases outside the gene matches. The CDR3 spans 14 residues. Looking up the rest from reference TRBV18 and TRBJ2-1 gives the full variable domain: NAGVMQNPRHLVRRRGQEARLRCSPMKGHSHVYWYRQLPEEGLKFMVYLQKENIIDESGMPKERFSAEFPKEGPSILRIQQVVRGDSAAYFCASSPQGQNNEQFFGPGTRLTVL.

This chain joins TRBV13 and TRBJ2-5, with D possibly matching TRBD1 (6 bases). The germline gives CDR1 PRHDT, CDR2 FYEKMQ (reference sequence). The length of the CDR3 is 13 residues. With 3 bases removed from V and 2 bases from J, the gap between germline ends came to 7 bases. CDR3 nucleotides: TGTGCCAGCAGCTTTACAGGGCAAGAGACCCAGTACTTC. Encoded protein: CASSFTGQETQYF.

The chain is built from TRBV7-9 and TRBJ1-2, with 9 bases that match TRBD1. Germline loops: CDR1 SEHNR, CDR2 FQNEAQ (reference sequence). This CDR3 is 17 amino acids long. J was trimmed by 7 bases and V by 5 bases; bases with no gene match: 17. CDR3 residues: CASSLPGTGNSGRGYTF. The CDR3 coding sequence is TGTGCCAGCAGCCTGCCGGGGACAGGGAATTCGGGCCGTGGCTACACCTTC.

The chain recombines TRBV7-3 with TRBJ2-1, with D unresolved. V was clipped by 3 bases and J by 2 bases, with 11 bases between them. Germline V gives CDR1 SGHTA, CDR2 FQGTGA. The CDR3 covers 15 residues. CDR3 sequence (DNA): TGTGCCAGCAGCTTGTCCCCCTCCCCCTACAATGAGCAGTTCTTC. It translates to CASSLSPSPYNEQFF.